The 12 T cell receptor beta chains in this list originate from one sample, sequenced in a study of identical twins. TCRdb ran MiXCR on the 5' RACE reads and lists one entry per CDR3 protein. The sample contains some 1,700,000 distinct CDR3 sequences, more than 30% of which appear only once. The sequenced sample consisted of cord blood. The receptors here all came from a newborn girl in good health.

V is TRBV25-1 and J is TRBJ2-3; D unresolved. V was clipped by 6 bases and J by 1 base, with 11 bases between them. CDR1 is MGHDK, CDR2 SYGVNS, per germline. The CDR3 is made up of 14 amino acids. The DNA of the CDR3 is TGTGCCAGCAGGCCCGGCGAGGGCACAGATACGCAGTATTTT. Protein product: CASRPGEGTDTQYF.

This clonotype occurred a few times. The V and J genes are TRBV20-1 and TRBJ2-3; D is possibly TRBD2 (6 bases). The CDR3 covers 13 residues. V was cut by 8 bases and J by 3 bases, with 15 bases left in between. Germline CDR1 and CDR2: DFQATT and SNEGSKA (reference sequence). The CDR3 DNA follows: TGCAGTACCTCGGAGGGACCAACAGATACGCAGTATTTT. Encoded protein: CSTSEGPTDTQYF.

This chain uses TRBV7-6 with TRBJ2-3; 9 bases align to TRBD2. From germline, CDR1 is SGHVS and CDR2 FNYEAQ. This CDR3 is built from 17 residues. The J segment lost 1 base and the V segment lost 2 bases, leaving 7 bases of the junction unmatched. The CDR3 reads CASSLHRTSEGTDTQYF. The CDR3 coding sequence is TGTGCCAGCAGCTTACACAGGACTAGCGAGGGCACAGATACGCAGTATTTT.

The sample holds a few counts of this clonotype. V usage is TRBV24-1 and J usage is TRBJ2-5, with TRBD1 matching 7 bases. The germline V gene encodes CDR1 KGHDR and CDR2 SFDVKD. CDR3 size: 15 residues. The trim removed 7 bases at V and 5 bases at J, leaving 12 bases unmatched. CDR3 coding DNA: TGTGCCACCAGCCCTAGACAGGGTGTTCGGGAGACCCAGTACTTC. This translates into CATSPRQGVRETQYF.

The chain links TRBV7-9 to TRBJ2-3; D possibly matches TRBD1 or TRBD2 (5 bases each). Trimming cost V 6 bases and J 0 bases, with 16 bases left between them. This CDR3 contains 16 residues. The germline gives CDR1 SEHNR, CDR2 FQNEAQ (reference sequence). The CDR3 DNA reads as TGTGCCAGCAGGCACGGGACCCTCCTAAGCACAGATACGCAGTATTTT. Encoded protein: CASRHGTLLSTDTQYF.

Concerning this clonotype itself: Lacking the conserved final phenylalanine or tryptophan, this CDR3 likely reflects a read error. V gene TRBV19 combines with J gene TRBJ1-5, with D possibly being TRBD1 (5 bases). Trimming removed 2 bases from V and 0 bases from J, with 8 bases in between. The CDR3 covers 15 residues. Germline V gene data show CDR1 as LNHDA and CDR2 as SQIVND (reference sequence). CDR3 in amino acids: CASSIRTYSNQPQHS. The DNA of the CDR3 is TGTGCCAGTAGTATACGGACATATAGCAATCAGCCCCAGCATTCT.

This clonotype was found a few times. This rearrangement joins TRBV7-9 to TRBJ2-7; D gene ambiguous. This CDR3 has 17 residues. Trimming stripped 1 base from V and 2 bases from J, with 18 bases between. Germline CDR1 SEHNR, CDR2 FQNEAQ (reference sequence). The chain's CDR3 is CASSLGFPNRSTYEQYF. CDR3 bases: TGTGCCAGCAGCTTAGGGTTTCCGAATAGGTCTACCTACGAGCAGTACTTC.

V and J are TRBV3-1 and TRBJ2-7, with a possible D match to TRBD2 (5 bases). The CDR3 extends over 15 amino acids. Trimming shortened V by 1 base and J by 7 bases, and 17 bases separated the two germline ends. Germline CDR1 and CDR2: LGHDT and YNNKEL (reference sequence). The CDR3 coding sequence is TGTGCCAGCAGCCAAGTTCGGCTAGCCTTCAATGAGCAGTACTTC. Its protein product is CASSQVRLAFNEQYF.

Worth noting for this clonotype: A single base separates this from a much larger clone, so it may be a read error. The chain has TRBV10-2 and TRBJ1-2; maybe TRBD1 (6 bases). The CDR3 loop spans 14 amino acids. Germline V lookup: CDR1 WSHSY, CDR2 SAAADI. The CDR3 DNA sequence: TGCGCCGGCAGTGAGACAGGTCCTAACTATGGCTACACCTTC. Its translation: CAGSETGPNYGYTF.

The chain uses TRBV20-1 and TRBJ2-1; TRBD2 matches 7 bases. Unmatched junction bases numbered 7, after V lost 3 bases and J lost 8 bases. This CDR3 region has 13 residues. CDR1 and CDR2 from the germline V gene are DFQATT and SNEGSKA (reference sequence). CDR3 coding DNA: TGCAGTGCTAGTAGGCGGGAGTACCATGAGCAGTTCTTC. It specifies CSASRREYHEQFF.

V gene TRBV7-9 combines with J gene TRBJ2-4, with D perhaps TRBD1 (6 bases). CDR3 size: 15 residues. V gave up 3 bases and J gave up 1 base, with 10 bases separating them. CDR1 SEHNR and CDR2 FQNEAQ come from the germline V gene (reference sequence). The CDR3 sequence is CASSFGDRAKNIQYF. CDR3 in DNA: TGTGCCAGCAGCTTTGGCGACAGGGCCAAAAACATTCAGTACTTC.

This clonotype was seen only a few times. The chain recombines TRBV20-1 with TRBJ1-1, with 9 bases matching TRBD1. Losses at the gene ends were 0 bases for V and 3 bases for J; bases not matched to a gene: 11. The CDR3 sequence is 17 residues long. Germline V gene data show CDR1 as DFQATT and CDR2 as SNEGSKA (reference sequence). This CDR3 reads CSARDNYDRGRHTEAFF. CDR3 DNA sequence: TGCAGTGCTAGAGATAATTATGACAGGGGGAGACACACTGAAGCTTTCTTT.